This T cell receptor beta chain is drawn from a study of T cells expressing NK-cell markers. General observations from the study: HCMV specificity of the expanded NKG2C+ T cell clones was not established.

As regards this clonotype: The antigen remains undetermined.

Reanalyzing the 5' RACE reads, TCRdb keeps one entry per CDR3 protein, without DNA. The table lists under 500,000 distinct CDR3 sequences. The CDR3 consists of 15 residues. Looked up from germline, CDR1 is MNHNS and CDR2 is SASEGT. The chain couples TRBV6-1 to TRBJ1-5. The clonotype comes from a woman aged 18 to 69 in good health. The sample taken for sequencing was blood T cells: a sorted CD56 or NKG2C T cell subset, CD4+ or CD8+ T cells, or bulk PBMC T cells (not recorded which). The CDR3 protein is CASSDRRGGTQPQHF.